These 32 T cell receptor beta chains were sequenced from one sample in a study of T cell responses to AZD1222 COVID-19 vaccine. The table came from immunoSEQ multiplex PCR; TCRdb's copy has only in-frame clones and leaves some out. The table has about 140,000 clones, 70% to 90% seen once. Source: peripheral blood, taken on day 0 of AZD1222 vaccination. The receptor source for this set is an adult in good health.

This rearrangement joins TRBV28 to TRBJ2-3; the D is unclear. The V gene lost 4 bases and the J gene lost 5 bases, with 19 bases spanning the gap. Germline loops: CDR1 MDHEN, CDR2 SYDVKM. The CDR3 has 16 residues. The DNA of the CDR3 is TGTGCCAGCAGTTCCCCCGCAACAGATAGGCGAGATACGCAGTATTTT. Encoded protein: CASSSPATDRRDTQYF. Filled out from reference TRBV28 and TRBJ2-3, the complete variable domain reads DVKVTQSSRYLVKRTGEKVFLECVQDMDHENMFWYRQDPGLGLRLIYFSYDVKMKEKGDIPEGYSVSREKKERFSLILESASTNQTSMYLCASSSPATDRRDTQYFGPGTRLTVL.

J is TRBJ2-7 and V is TRBV10-3, with D unresolved. The V end lost 4 bases, the J end lost 2 bases, and 15 bases lay between the germline ends. The CDR3 loop spans 15 amino acids. CDR1 and CDR2 from the germline V gene are ENHRY and SYGVKD. The CDR3 DNA reads as TGTGCCATCAGTGGCTCCGACGTTCGCCCCTACGAGCAGTACTTC. Its translation is CAISGSDVRPYEQYF.

The gene calls are TRBV15 and TRBJ2-2; possible D gene TRBD1, 5 bases. CDR1 is LNHNV, CDR2 YYDKDF, per germline (reference sequence). This CDR3 spans 20 amino acids. V lost 0 bases and J 2 bases, leaving 22 bases between the germline ends. CDR3 protein: CATSRDLQGYFPENTGELFF. CDR3 DNA: TGTGCCACCAGCAGAGATCTTCAGGGTTATTTTCCGGAAAACACCGGGGAGCTGTTTTTT.

The gene calls are TRBV19 and TRBJ1-4; 7 nucleotides align to TRBD1. J lost 4 bases, V lost 5 bases, and 7 bases had no gene match. There are 15 residues in the CDR3. Germline assignment: CDR1 LNHDA and CDR2 SQIVND (reference sequence). The CDR3 DNA follows: TGTGCCAGTAGTGCCACCGGGACAGTTAATGAAAAACTGTTTTTT. Translation gives CASSATGTVNEKLFF.

The sample holds one count of this clone. This chain uses TRBV18 with TRBJ1-5; 7 bases fit TRBD1. The V gene's germline CDR1 is KGHSH and CDR2 LQKENI. The CDR3 sequence is 15 residues long. With 2 bases clipped from V and 6 bases from J, the junction kept 7 bases outside the gene matches. CDR3: CASSPTGEGGQPQHF. The DNA for the CDR3 is TGTGCCAGCTCACCAACAGGGGAGGGTGGTCAGCCCCAGCATTTT.

V and J are TRBV12-1 and TRBJ2-3; TRBD2 was called by the table and not checked on the DNA. TRBV12-1 counts as a pseudogene. CDR3 length: 17 amino acids. The CDR3: CASRPPGLVRDWDPQYF. CDR3 DNA: TGTGCCAGCAGACCACCGGGACTAGTTAGGGACTGGGATCCGCAGTATTTT.

The CDR3 nucleotides read TGTGCCAGCAGGAAAAGCGGGACAGGGGGCACCGGGGAGCTGTTTTTT. This sequence encodes CASRKSGTGGTGELFF. The chain couples TRBV2 to TRBJ2-2, with 11 bases matching TRBD1. The CDR3 is made up of 16 amino acids. Trimming cost V 6 bases and J 4 bases; bases outside gene matches: 7. From germline, CDR1 is SNHLY and CDR2 FYNNEI.

This clone appeared a single time. The gene calls are TRBV12-3 or TRBV12-4 and TRBJ1-1, with D unclear. Trimming cost V 4 bases and J 0 bases, with 6 bases left between them. This CDR3 has 13 amino acids. The CDR3 is CASSSEMNTEAFF. The CDR3 DNA reads TGTGCCAGCAGTTCGGAGATGAACACTGAAGCTTTCTTT.

V gene TRBV3-1 (or the pseudogene TRBV3-2) combines with J gene TRBJ2-7; 7 nucleotides line up with TRBD2. V dropped 4 bases and J dropped 6; count of bases not matched to a gene: 0. Germline-derived CDR1 and CDR2 are LGHDT and YNNKEL (reference sequence). This CDR3 comprises 11 residues. CDR3 protein: CASSRGGEQYF. CDR3 DNA: TGTGCCAGCAGCCGGGGGGGCGAGCAGTACTTC.

J is TRBJ2-1 and V is TRBV7-9; 9 nucleotides match TRBD2. This CDR3 spans 15 amino acids. Germline loops: CDR1 SEHNR, CDR2 FQNEAQ (reference sequence). Trimming at V came to 2 bases and at J to 6 bases, leaving 5 bases not matched to a gene. CDR3 DNA: TGTGCCAGCAGCTTATATAGCGGGGGTAGCAATGAGCAGTTCTTC. Translated, it gives CASSLYSGGSNEQFF.

The sample holds one count of this clone. This sequence joins TRBV5-5 and TRBJ2-3, with D unresolved. Germline V lookup: CDR1 SGHKS, CDR2 YYEKEE (reference sequence). CDR3 size: 17 residues. Trimming shortened V by 0 bases and J by 4 bases, and 18 bases separated the two germline ends. The CDR3 here is CASSLGSWVVRSDTQYF. The DNA of the CDR3 is TGTGCCAGCAGCTTGGGATCATGGGTTGTCCGATCAGATACGCAGTATTTT. Full variable domain (rest looked up from reference TRBV5-5 and TRBJ2-3): DAGVTQSPTHLIKTRGQQVTLRCSPISGHKSVSWYQQVLGQGPQFIFQYYEKEERGRGNFPDRFSARQFPNYSSELNVNALLLGDSALYLCASSLGSWVVRSDTQYFGPGTRLTVL.

V gene TRBV5-8 combines with J gene TRBJ1-2, with D uncertain. CDR1 is SGHTS and CDR2 is YDEGEE in the germline V gene. The ends were cut back, 1 base at V and 8 bases at J, with 12 bases in the middle. This CDR3 has 13 residues. In DNA form, the CDR3 reads TGTGCCAGCAGCTTGTTTTCTTCTCGGGGCTACACCTTC. It translates to CASSLFSSRGYTF.

The CDR3 nucleotides read TGTGCCAGCAGTGAATGGGGGCGCTCCAACACTGAAGCTTTCTTT. Translated, it gives CASSEWGRSNTEAFF. This chain joins TRBV25-1 and TRBJ1-1, with a weak D call TRBD1 (6 bases). Per germline, CDR1 MGHDK and CDR2 SYGVNS. V was clipped by 1 base and J by 2 bases, with 11 bases between them. CDR3 length equals 15 residues.

V is TRBV5-1 and J is TRBJ1-5, with 9 bases matching TRBD1. From germline, CDR1 is SGHRS and CDR2 YFSETQ. This CDR3 contains 15 residues. With V trimmed by 3 bases and J by 0 bases, 1 base remained unmatched. CDR3 in DNA: TGCGCCAGCAGCTGGACAGGGGATAGCAATCAGCCCCAGCATTTT. It translates to CASSWTGDSNQPQHF. The complete variable domain, with remaining parts taken from reference TRBV5-1 and TRBJ1-5, reads KAGVTQTPRYLIKTRGQQVTLSCSPISGHRSVSWYQQTPGQGLQFLFEYFSETQRNKGNFPGRFSGRQFSNSRSEMNVSTLELGDSALYLCASSWTGDSNQPQHFGDGTRLSIL.

The chain has TRBV7-9 and TRBJ2-1, with 8 bases lining up with TRBD2. J gave up 4 bases and V 1 base, and 9 bases lay outside the gene matches. The CDR3 spans 17 residues. Germline values: CDR1 SEHNR, CDR2 FQNEAQ (reference sequence). CDR3 sequence (DNA): TGTGCCAGCAGCTTAGTTGAACACCGGGAGGGGTACAATGAGCAGTTCTTC. Its translation: CASSLVEHREGYNEQFF.

V is TRBV27 and J is TRBJ2-1; 9 nucleotides agree with TRBD2. Germline V CDR1 and CDR2: MNHEY, SMNVEV (reference sequence). The V gene end was trimmed by 5 bases and the J gene end by 7 bases; junction bases not matched to a gene: 12. This CDR3 has 16 amino acids. The CDR3 nucleotides are TGTGCCAGCAGTCTTTGGGGTCTAGCGGGGCGGAATGAGCAGTTCTTC. This gives the protein CASSLWGLAGRNEQFF.

Only one count was recorded for this clone. The rearrangement links TRBV7-6 to TRBJ1-4; D is ambiguous. The germline CDR1 and CDR2 sequences are SGHVS and FNYEAQ. The CDR3 contains 14 residues. The V end lost 1 base, the J end lost 8 bases, and 11 bases lay between the germline ends. CDR3 region: CASSLGSWGEKLFF. The DNA for the CDR3 is TGTGCCAGCAGCTTAGGGTCCTGGGGAGAAAAACTGTTTTTT.

The rearrangement uses TRBV6-4 and TRBJ2-2, with 10 bases that match TRBD2. CDR1 is MRHNA, CDR2 SNTAGT, per germline. J gave up 5 bases and V 5 bases, and 5 bases lay outside the gene matches. The CDR3 spans 15 residues. For the CDR3, the DNA is TGTGCCAGCAGTCCTCTAGCGGGAGATACCGGGGAGCTGTTTTTT. Its protein product is CASSPLAGDTGELFF.

This sequence joins TRBV18 and TRBJ1-5; D is ambiguous. Germline values: CDR1 KGHSH, CDR2 LQKENI. V shed 1 base and J shed 2 bases, with 9 bases lying between them. There are 15 residues in the CDR3. CDR3 coding DNA: TGTGCCAGCTCACCACTCGGGCAGCGCAATCAGCCCCAGCATTTT. This translates into CASSPLGQRNQPQHF.

V and J are TRBV19 and TRBJ1-5; TRBD1 agrees at 9 bases. Germline CDR1 is LNHDA and CDR2 is SQIVND (reference sequence). The CDR3 loop spans 14 amino acids. The trim removed 6 bases at V and 5 bases at J, leaving 5 bases unmatched. The CDR3 loop is CASSRTGDHQPQHF. CDR3 DNA sequence: TGTGCCAGTAGCAGGACAGGGGATCATCAGCCCCAGCATTTT.

V usage is TRBV27 and J usage is TRBJ1-2, with unresolved D. V was shortened by 4 bases and J by 1 base, with 13 bases between the two germline ends. The CDR3 totals 15 residues. CDR1 and CDR2 (germline): MNHEY, SMNVEV (reference sequence). The chain's CDR3 is CASSWEAGLNYGYTF. The CDR3 coding sequence is TGTGCCAGCAGTTGGGAGGCAGGTCTTAACTATGGCTACACCTTC.

The rearrangement links TRBV7-6 to TRBJ2-5; TRBD1 or TRBD2 may be the D gene (5 bases each). Germline V gives CDR1 SGHVS, CDR2 FNYEAQ. The CDR3 is 17 residues long. V was pared by 0 bases and J by 0 bases, with 14 bases between. The DNA for the CDR3 is TGTGCCAGCAGCTTAGCTTCGAGGGGCTTGTACCAAGAGACCCAGTACTTC. This sequence encodes CASSLASRGLYQETQYF.

The chain is built from TRBV19 and TRBJ2-1; D possibly corresponds to TRBD2 (6 bases). The CDR3 length is 15 residues. Per germline, CDR1 LNHDA and CDR2 SQIVND (reference sequence). V gave up 3 bases and J gave up 1 base, with 10 bases separating them. The CDR3 DNA follows: TGTGCCAGTAGTATGTTAGCGGAATCCTACAATGAGCAGTTCTTC. Translated, it gives CASSMLAESYNEQFF.

This chain uses TRBV2 with TRBJ2-3, with D possibly matching TRBD2 (5 bases). The CDR3 runs to 16 residues. The V end was cut by 8 bases, the J end by 0 bases, with 18 bases between. Germline V gene lookup returns CDR1 SNHLY and CDR2 FYNNEI. CDR3: CASVRADSESTDTQYF. CDR3 in DNA: TGTGCCAGCGTGAGGGCAGATTCGGAAAGCACAGATACGCAGTATTTT. The variable domain in full, with the rest retrieved from reference TRBV2 and TRBJ2-3, is EPEVTQTPSHQVTQMGQEVILRCVPISNHLYFYWYRQILGQKVEFLVSFYNNEISEKSEIFDDQFSVERPDGSNFTLKIRSTKLEDSAMYFCASVRADSESTDTQYFGPGTRLTVL.

The gene calls are TRBV5-1 and TRBJ1-1, with a tentative D call TRBD1 (5 bases). V gave up 7 bases and J gave up 7 bases, with 17 bases separating them. CDR3 length: 13 amino acids. Germline V gives CDR1 SGHRS, CDR2 YFSETQ. CDR3: CASGLAGGGEAFF. CDR3 coding DNA: TGCGCCAGCGGCCTTGCCGGGGGAGGTGAAGCTTTCTTT.

V usage is TRBV6-5 and J usage is TRBJ1-1; unclear D gene. The CDR3 is made up of 13 amino acids. V was trimmed by 3 bases and J by 1 base, leaving 6 bases between them. CDR1 is MNHEY and CDR2 is SVGAGI in the germline V gene. CDR3 bases: TGTGCCAGCAGTTATTCACAGAACACTGAAGCTTTCTTT. Protein sequence: CASSYSQNTEAFF.

The chain joins TRBV4-1 to TRBJ1-1; TRBD1 agrees at 9 bases. The CDR3 contains 16 residues. V lost 2 bases to trimming and J lost 6 bases; unmatched junction nucleotides: 10. Germline V CDR1 and CDR2: MGHRA, YSYEKL. CDR3 sequence (DNA): TGCGCCAGCAGCCAAAGGAGGGGGACAGGGTGGCCTGAAGCTTTCTTT. Translating it yields CASSQRRGTGWPEAFF.

CDR3 protein: CASTDHNYGYTF. The CDR3 coding sequence is TGTGCCAGCACCGATCACAACTATGGCTACACCTTC. V is TRBV6-5 and J is TRBJ1-2; D gene ambiguous. This CDR3 spans 12 amino acids. The ends were cut back, 7 bases at V and 2 bases at J, with 8 bases in the middle. The germline CDR1 and CDR2 sequences are MNHEY and SVGAGI.

The chain couples TRBV27 to TRBJ2-2; D gene unclear. The CDR3 is 11 amino acids. Germline V gene lookup returns CDR1 MNHEY and CDR2 SMNVEV (reference sequence). Trimming shortened V by 3 bases and J by 9 bases, and 5 bases separated the two germline ends. The CDR3: CASSLNRELFF. The CDR3 DNA follows: TGTGCCAGCAGTTTGAATCGGGAGCTGTTTTTT.

The chain employs TRBV7-8 and TRBJ1-5, with 8 bases that match TRBD1. CDR1 is SGHVS, CDR2 FQNEAQ, per germline. V was pared by 6 bases and J by 2 bases, with 6 bases of the junction left unmatched. CDR3 length: 15 residues. In nucleotides, the CDR3 is TGTGCCAGCAGACTACAGGGGGAGGGCAATCAGCCCCAGCATTTT. Residues: CASRLQGEGNQPQHF.

The CDR3 region has the DNA TGTGCCAGCAGCTTAGCTACAGGGCGTAACTATGGCTACACCTTC. The encoded protein is CASSLATGRNYGYTF. This rearrangement joins TRBV7-9 to TRBJ1-2; possibly TRBD1 for D (6 bases). Germline V CDR1 and CDR2: SEHNR, FQNEAQ (reference sequence). The CDR3 covers 15 residues. Trimming pared 0 bases from V and 1 base from J, leaving 9 bases between.

This rearrangement joins TRBV5-4 to TRBJ2-7; possibly TRBD2 for D (6 bases). The CDR3 is 14 amino acids. Trimming removed 1 base at V and 7 bases at J, with 15 bases between. The germline V gene has CDR1 SGHNT and CDR2 YYREEE (reference sequence). Written as DNA, the CDR3 is TGTGCCAGCAGCTTGTCGGGAGCCTGGCGGGAGCAGTACTTC. This codes for CASSLSGAWREQYF.